This T cell receptor beta chain was captured in a study of cytomegalovirus exposure and HLA in healthy donors. Study results and limitations: Researchers reportedly found TCR beta sequences accurately predicted most subjects' HLA-A and HLA-B alleles. In an earlier analysis, productive rearrangement rates for most beta V segments clustered near 87% or 30%. TCR beta V- and J-gene trimming, according to a later analysis, was linked to a missense DCLRE1C variant.

Concerning this clone itself: Its target is unknown.

PCR primers comprised 60 Vbeta and 13 Jbeta primers. Sequencing used immunoSEQ multiplex PCR; TCRdb keeps in-frame clones, though not all of them. Here the sample table reports around 35,000 clones. V was pared by 4 bases and J by 1 base, with 8 bases between. The germline V gene encodes CDR1 SQVTM and CDR2 ANQGSEA. This CDR3 is 12 amino acids long. This TCR derives from a woman between 40 and 50 years old in good health and CMV-seropositive. Sequencing used PBMCs. The chain uses TRBV29-1 and TRBJ2-7, with D possibly being TRBD1 (5 bases). The CDR3 region is CSVATESYEQYF. The CDR3 nucleotides read TGCAGCGTTGCGACAGAATCCTACGAGCAGTACTTC.